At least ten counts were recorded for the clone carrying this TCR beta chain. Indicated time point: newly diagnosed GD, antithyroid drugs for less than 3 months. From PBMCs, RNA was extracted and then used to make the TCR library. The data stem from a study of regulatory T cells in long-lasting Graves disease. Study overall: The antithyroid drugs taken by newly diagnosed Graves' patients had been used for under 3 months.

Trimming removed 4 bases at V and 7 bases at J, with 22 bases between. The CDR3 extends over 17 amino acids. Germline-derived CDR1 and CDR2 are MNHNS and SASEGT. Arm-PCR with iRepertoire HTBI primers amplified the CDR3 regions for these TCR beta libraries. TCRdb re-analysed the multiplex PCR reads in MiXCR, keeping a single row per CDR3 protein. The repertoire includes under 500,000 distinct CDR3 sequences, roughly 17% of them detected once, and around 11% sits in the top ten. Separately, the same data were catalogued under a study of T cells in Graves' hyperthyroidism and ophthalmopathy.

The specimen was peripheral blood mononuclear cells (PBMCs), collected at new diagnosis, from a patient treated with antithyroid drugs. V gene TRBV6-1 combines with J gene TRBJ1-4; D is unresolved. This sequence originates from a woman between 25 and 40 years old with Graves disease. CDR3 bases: TGTGCCAGCAGTGCCTTTTTCAGCTCCGTCTGGGCTGAAAAACTGTTTTTT. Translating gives CASSAFFSSVWAEKLFF.